What follows are 17 T cell receptor beta chains derived from one specimen sequenced in a study of beta chain features in type 1 diabetes. The sequenced template was cDNA made from the entire isolated RNA. Some clones are missing from TCRdb's copy, which holds only in-frame ones; the method was immunoSEQ multiplex PCR. The sample has about 40,000 clones, approximately 49% seen once. The sequenced sample was central memory CD4+ T cells from blood. The receptors shown here come from a woman under 30 in good health.

The chain links TRBV19 to TRBJ2-5; 10 bases are a match to TRBD1. Germline V lookup: CDR1 LNHDA, CDR2 SQIVND (reference sequence). J was trimmed by 4 bases and V by 4 bases; bases with no gene match: 9. The CDR3 is made up of 16 amino acids. The CDR3 spells CASSRTLGQGSETQYF. The CDR3, as DNA: TGTGCCAGTAGTAGAACCCTGGGACAGGGGTCAGAGACCCAGTACTTC.

This clone was recorded a few times. J is TRBJ2-3 and V is TRBV18; TRBD2 aligns across 11 bases. The V gene end was trimmed by 3 bases and the J gene end by 2 bases; junction bases not matched to a gene: 1. This CDR3 is built from 15 residues. CDR1 and CDR2 from the germline V gene are KGHSH and LQKENI. CDR3 nucleotide sequence: TGTGCCAGCTCACCTAGCGGGGGGGACACAGATACGCAGTATTTT. Amino acids: CASSPSGGDTDTQYF.

V usage is TRBV12-2 and J usage is TRBJ1-2; the DNA was not compared with TRBD1, the D call given in the table. TRBV12-2 is a documented pseudogene. The CDR3 is made up of 15 amino acids. CDR3 DNA sequence: TGTGCAAGTCGCTTTGGGCCATGGACAGGGAATGGCTACACCTTC. Its protein product is CASRFGPWTGNGYTF.

The chain has TRBV2 and TRBJ2-7; possibly TRBD1 for D (5 bases). CDR3 length equals 11 residues. In germline, CDR1 is SNHLY, CDR2 FYNNEI. Trimming shortened V by 7 bases and J by 3 bases, and 7 bases separated the two germline ends. CDR3 sequence: CASNQGYEQYF. The CDR3 coding sequence is TGTGCCAGCAATCAGGGCTACGAGCAGTACTTC.

V gene TRBV7-2 combines with J gene TRBJ2-1; D might be TRBD1 (5 bases). Germline-derived CDR1 and CDR2 are SGHTA and FQGNSA. This CDR3 comprises 14 residues. The V end lost 1 base, the J end lost 6 bases, and 10 bases lay between the germline ends. CDR3: CASSLEGWANEQFF. The CDR3 nucleotides are TGTGCCAGCAGCTTAGAGGGGTGGGCCAATGAGCAGTTCTTC.

The genes are TRBV4-1 and TRBJ2-3; possibly TRBD2 for D (6 bases). CDR3 length: 15 amino acids. CDR1 and CDR2 (germline): MGHRA, YSYEKL. V gave up 5 bases and J gave up 1 base, with 13 bases separating them. The CDR3 loop reads CASSVKASGTDTQYF. DNA for the CDR3: TGCGCCAGCAGCGTAAAGGCTAGCGGCACAGATACGCAGTATTTT.

The sample holds a few counts of this clone. V and J are TRBV7-9 and TRBJ2-7, with D possibly being TRBD2 (6 bases). V shed 5 bases and J shed 1 base, with 15 bases lying between them. The CDR3 is made up of 15 amino acids. Germline-derived CDR1 and CDR2 are SEHNR and FQNEAQ (reference sequence). The CDR3 DNA sequence: TGTGCCAGCAGCCTAAGCGGGCCCCTTTCCTACGAGCAGTACTTC. Residues: CASSLSGPLSYEQYF.

This clone has ten or more counts. The V gene is TRBV6-6, the J gene TRBJ2-1; 9 nucleotides agree with TRBD1. CDR1 MNHNY and CDR2 SVGAGI come from the germline V gene (reference sequence). The V gene end was trimmed by 7 bases and the J gene end by 2 bases; junction bases not matched to a gene: 9. This CDR3 contains 16 residues. The CDR3 sequence is CASTFGQGRTYNEQFF. The CDR3 DNA sequence: TGTGCCAGCACCTTTGGACAGGGGAGGACCTACAATGAGCAGTTCTTC.

This chain links TRBV30 with TRBJ2-7, with TRBD1 as a possible D gene (5 bases). CDR3 length: 11 amino acids. CDR1 is GTSNPN and CDR2 is SVGIG in the germline V gene (reference sequence). The V end was cut by 2 bases, the J end by 5 bases, with 7 bases between. CDR3 residues: CAWSPGHEQYF. The CDR3 DNA is TGTGCCTGGAGTCCAGGGCACGAGCAGTACTTC.

The gene calls are TRBV30 and TRBJ2-3, with D possibly being TRBD2 (5 bases). The CDR3 loop spans 16 amino acids. Trimming took 0 bases from V and 1 from J, leaving 14 bases between them. Germline V gene sequence: CDR1 GTSNPN, CDR2 SVGIG (reference sequence). The CDR3 region is CAWSVGSAGGTDTQYF. CDR3 DNA: TGTGCCTGGAGTGTCGGTAGCGCTGGCGGCACAGATACGCAGTATTTT.

The chain recombines TRBV27 with TRBJ2-1; TRBD1 aligns across 12 bases. Germline CDR1 reads MNHEY; CDR2 reads SMNVEV (reference sequence). V trimming: 5 bases; J trimming: 8 bases; junction bases outside the gene matches: 10. There are 16 residues in the CDR3. The CDR3, as DNA: TGTGCCAGCAGTAGTTCCGGGACAGGGGGCGTCTATGAGCAGTTCTTC. The encoded protein is CASSSSGTGGVYEQFF.

This clone has more than one count but fewer than ten. The chain employs TRBV5-5 and TRBJ2-7; a weak D match, TRBD2 (6 bases). This CDR3 is built from 15 residues. CDR1 is SGHKS, CDR2 YYEKEE, per germline (reference sequence). Deletions cut 1 base from V and 2 bases from J, with 13 bases between. The CDR3 here is CASSLSWRGTYEQYF. The CDR3 DNA reads as TGTGCCAGCAGCTTGAGCTGGCGGGGAACCTACGAGCAGTACTTC.

The CDR3, as DNA: TGTGCCAGTAGGGTACAGGGGGGGTACCAAGAGACCCAGTACTTC. It yields the protein CASRVQGGYQETQYF. The chain carries TRBV19 and TRBJ2-5; maybe TRBD1 (8 bases). Trimming pared 6 bases from V and 0 bases from J, leaving 14 bases between. The CDR3 runs to 15 residues. Germline V gene lookup returns CDR1 LNHDA and CDR2 SQIVND (reference sequence).

This chain connects TRBV6-6 to TRBJ2-5, with TRBD1 identical over 7 bases. In germline, CDR1 is MNHNY, CDR2 SVGAGI (reference sequence). The V gene end was trimmed by 5 bases and the J gene end by 0 bases; junction bases not matched to a gene: 3. The CDR3 covers 14 residues. The CDR3 spells CASSKTGNQETQYF. DNA for the CDR3: TGTGCCAGCAGTAAGACAGGGAACCAAGAGACCCAGTACTTC.

This chain links TRBV2 with TRBJ1-2; no definite D call. V gave up 3 bases and J gave up 7 bases, with 9 bases separating them. The CDR3 contains 12 residues. Per the germline V gene, CDR1 is SNHLY and CDR2 is FYNNEI. The CDR3 region is CASSESGFGYTF. CDR3 nucleotides: TGTGCCAGCAGTGAGTCGGGATTTGGCTACACCTTC.

Here the CDR3 reads CASSFGTSGSYEQYF. CDR3 nucleotide sequence: TGTGCCAGCAGCTTTGGGACTAGCGGGAGTTACGAGCAGTACTTC. The chain links TRBV7-9 to TRBJ2-5; 14 nucleotides match TRBD2. The J call is doubtful: the DNA matches TRBJ2-7 better. The CDR3 extends over 15 amino acids. The germline gives CDR1 SEHNR, CDR2 FQNEAQ (reference sequence).

A note on this clone: A read error may account for a junction end that differs from germline. The gene calls are TRBV2 and TRBJ1-2, with D perhaps matching TRBD1 (6 bases). CDR1 is SNHLY, CDR2 FYNNEI, per germline. The CDR3 is 13 residues long. CDR3 sequence: CASREDRQYGYTF. CDR3 bases: TGTGCCAGCAGGGAAGACAGGCAGTATGGCTACACCTTC. Variable domain in full (rest from reference TRBV2 and TRBJ1-2): EPEVTQTPSHQVTQMGQEVILRCVPISNHLYFYWYRQILGQKVEFLVSFYNNEISEKSEIFDDQFSVERPDGSNFTLKIRSTKLEDSAMYFCASREDRQYGYTFGSGTRLTVV.